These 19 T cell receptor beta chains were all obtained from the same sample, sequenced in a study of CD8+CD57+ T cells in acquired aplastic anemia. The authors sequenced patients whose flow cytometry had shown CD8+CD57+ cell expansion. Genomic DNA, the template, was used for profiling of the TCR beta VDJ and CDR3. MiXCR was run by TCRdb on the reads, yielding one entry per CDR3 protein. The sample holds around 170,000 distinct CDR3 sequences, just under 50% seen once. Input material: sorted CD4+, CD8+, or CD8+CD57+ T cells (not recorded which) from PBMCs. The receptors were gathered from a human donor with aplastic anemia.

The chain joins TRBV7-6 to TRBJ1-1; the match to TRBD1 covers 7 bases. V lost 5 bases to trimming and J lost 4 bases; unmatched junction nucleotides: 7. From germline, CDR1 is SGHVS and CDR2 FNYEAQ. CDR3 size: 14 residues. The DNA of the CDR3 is TGTGCCAGCAGCCAACAGGGGATCGGCACTGAAGCTTTCTTT. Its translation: CASSQQGIGTEAFF.

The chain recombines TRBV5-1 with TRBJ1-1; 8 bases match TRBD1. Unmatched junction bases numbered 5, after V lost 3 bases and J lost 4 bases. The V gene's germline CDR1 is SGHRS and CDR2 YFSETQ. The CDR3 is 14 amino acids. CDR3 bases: TGCGCCAGCAGCTGGGGACAGGCCCGCACTGAAGCTTTCTTT. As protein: CASSWGQARTEAFF.

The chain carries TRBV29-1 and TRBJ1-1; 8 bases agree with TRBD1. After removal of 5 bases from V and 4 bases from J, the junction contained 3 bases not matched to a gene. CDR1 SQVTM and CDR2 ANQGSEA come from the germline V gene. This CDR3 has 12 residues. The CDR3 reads CSVRTGFTEAFF. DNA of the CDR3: TGCAGCGTTCGGACAGGGTTCACTGAAGCTTTCTTT.

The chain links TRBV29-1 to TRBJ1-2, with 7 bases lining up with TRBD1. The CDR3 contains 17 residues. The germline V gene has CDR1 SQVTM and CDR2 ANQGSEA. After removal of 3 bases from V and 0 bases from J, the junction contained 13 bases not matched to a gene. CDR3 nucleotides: TGCAGCGTTGATCGGGGACAGTTACCGAGTACTAACTATGGCTACACCTTC. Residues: CSVDRGQLPSTNYGYTF.

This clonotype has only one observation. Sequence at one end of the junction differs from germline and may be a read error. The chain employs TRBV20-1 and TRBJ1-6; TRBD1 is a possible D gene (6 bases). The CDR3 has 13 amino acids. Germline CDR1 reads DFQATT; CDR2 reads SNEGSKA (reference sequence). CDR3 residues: CSAHRAGNSLLHF. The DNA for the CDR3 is TGCAGTGCCCACAGGGCGGGGAATTCACTCCTCCACTTT.

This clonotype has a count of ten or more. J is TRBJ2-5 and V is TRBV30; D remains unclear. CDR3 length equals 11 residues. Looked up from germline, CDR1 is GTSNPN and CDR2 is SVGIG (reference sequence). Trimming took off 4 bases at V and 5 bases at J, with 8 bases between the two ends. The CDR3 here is CAWMSWETQYF. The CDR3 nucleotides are TGTGCCTGGATGTCTTGGGAGACCCAGTACTTC.

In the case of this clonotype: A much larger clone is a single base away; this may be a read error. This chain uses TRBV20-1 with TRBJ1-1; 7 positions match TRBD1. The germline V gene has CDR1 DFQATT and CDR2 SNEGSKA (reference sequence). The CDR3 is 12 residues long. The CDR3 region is CSVRTGDTEAFF. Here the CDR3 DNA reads TGCAGTGTTAGAACAGGGGACACTGAAGCTTTCTTT.

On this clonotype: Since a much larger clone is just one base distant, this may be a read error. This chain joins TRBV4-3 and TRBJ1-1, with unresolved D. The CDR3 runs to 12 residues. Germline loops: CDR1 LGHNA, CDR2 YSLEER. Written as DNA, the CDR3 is TGCGCCGGCAGCCAAGAGGATGGACGGGCTTTCTTT. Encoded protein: CAGSQEDGRAFF.

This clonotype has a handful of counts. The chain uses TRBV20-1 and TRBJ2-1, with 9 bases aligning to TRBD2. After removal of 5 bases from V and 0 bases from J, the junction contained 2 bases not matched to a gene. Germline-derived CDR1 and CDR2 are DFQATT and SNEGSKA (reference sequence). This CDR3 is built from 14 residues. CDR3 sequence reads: CSAFSGSSYNEQFF. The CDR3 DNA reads TGCAGTGCTTTTAGCGGGAGCTCCTACAATGAGCAGTTCTTC.

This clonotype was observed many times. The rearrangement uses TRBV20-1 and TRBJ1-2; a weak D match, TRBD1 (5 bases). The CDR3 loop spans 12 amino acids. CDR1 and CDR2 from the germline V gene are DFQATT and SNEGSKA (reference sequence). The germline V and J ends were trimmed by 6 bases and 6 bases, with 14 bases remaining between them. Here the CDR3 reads CSATNQGDGYTF. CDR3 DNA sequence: TGCAGTGCCACGAACCAAGGGGATGGCTACACCTTC.

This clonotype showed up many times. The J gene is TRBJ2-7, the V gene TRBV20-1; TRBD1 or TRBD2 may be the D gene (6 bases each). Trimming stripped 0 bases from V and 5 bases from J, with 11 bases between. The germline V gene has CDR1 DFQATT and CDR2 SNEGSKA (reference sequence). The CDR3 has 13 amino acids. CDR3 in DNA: TGCAGTGCTAGAGATGGGGGGCGGCACGAGCAGTACTTC. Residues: CSARDGGRHEQYF.

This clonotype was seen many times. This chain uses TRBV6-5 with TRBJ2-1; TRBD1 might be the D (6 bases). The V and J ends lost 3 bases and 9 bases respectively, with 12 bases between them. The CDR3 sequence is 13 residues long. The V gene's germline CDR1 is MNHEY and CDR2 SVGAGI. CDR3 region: CASSYAGVTEQFF. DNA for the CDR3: TGTGCCAGCAGTTATGCAGGGGTTACTGAGCAGTTCTTC.

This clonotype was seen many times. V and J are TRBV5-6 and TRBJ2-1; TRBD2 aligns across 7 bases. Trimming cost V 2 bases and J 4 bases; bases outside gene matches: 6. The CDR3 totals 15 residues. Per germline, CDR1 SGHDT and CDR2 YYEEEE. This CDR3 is CASSFETSAYNEQFF. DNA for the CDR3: TGTGCCAGCAGCTTCGAAACTAGCGCTTACAATGAGCAGTTCTTC. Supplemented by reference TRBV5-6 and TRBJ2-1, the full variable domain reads DAGVTQSPTHLIKTRGQQVTLRCSPKSGHDTVSWYQQALGQGPQFIFQYYEEEERQRGNFPDRFSGHQFPNYSSELNVNALLLGDSALYLCASSFETSAYNEQFFGPGTRLTVL.

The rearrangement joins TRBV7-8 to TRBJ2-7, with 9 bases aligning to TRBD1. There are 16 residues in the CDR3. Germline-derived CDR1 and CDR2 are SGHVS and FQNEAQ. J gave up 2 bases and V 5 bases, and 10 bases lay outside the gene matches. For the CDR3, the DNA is TGTGCCAGCAGCGCATCCGGGACAGGGAGTACCTACGAGCAGTACTTC. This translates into CASSASGTGSTYEQYF.

The CDR3 DNA reads as TGTGCCACCAGTGGCGGGGCCACAGATACGCAGTATTTT. This translates into CATSGGATDTQYF. V and J are TRBV24-1 and TRBJ2-3; weak D call: TRBD2 (6 bases). The V end lost 5 bases, the J end lost 2 bases, and 7 bases lay between the germline ends. Germline V gene lookup returns CDR1 KGHDR and CDR2 SFDVKD. The CDR3 consists of 13 residues.

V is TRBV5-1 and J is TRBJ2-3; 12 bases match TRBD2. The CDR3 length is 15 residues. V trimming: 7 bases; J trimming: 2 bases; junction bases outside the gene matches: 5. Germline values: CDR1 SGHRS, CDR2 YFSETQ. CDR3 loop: CASGTSGHITDTQYF. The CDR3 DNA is TGCGCCAGCGGGACTAGCGGGCATATCACAGATACGCAGTATTTT.

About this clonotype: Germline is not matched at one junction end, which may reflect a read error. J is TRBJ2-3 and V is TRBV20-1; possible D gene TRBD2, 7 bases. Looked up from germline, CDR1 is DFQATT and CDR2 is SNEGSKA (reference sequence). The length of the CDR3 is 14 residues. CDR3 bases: TGCAGCGCTACTCGAGGTAGGGGGGGAGATACGCAGTATTTT. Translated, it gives CSATRGRGGDTQYF.

The CDR3, as DNA: TGTGCCAGCAGCTTGCCCCGAGGGAGGGTAGGTCGGTACGAGCAGTACTTC. As protein: CASSLPRGRVGRYEQYF. The chain is built from TRBV5-4 and TRBJ2-7; TRBD2 matches 7 bases. V dropped 1 base and J dropped 4; count of bases not matched to a gene: 14. The CDR3 spans 17 residues. The germline V gene has CDR1 SGHNT and CDR2 YYREEE (reference sequence). The variable domain in full, with the rest retrieved from reference TRBV5-4 and TRBJ2-7, is ETGVTQSPTHLIKTRGQQVTLRCSSQSGHNTVSWYQQALGQGPQFIFQYYREEENGRGNFPPRFSGLQFPNYSSELNVNALELDDSALYLCASSLPRGRVGRYEQYFGPGTRLTVT.

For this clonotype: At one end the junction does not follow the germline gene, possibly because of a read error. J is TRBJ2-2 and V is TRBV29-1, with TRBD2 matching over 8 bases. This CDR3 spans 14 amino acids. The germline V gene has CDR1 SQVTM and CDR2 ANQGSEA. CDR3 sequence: CGVHSGRNTGELFF. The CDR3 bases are TGCGGCGTTCACAGCGGGAGGAACACCGGGGAGCTGTTTTTT.